This is a list of T cell receptor beta chains from one sample in a study of control samples from healthy donors and cancer patients. Repertoires were generated with immunoSEQ multiplex PCR, while TCRdb's copy carries only in-frame clones and drops some. The repertoire holds about 45,000 clones, with around 70% as singletons. Input material: formalin-fixed, paraffin-embedded tissue. The source of these receptors is a male donor with melanoma. CDR3s leave out the opening cysteine and the closing phenylalanine or tryptophan.

>TRBV2|TRBJ2-7
ASTGQGNYEQY
>TRBV28|TRBJ2-5
ASSQETQY
>TRBV24-1|TRBJ1-1
ATSDLTNAPF
>TRBV3-1/TRBV3-2|TRBJ1-5
ASSQGDQPQH
>TRBV19|TRBJ1-2
ASTRGGGGYT
>TRBV7-9|TRBJ2-1
ASSLQASGRHNEQF
>TRBV15|TRBJ2-3
ATSRGVAGGPENTQY
>TRBV6-2/TRBV6-3|TRBJ2-3
ASSRTLAVTDTQY
>TRBV6-5|TRBJ2-7
ASSSGQGIAYEQY
>TRBV12-5|TRBJ2-1
ASGSSGSYASYNEQF
>TRBV27|TRBJ2-1
ASSSGRLAGYNEQF
>TRBV5-4|TRBJ2-3
ASSPDRGRADTQY
>TRBV20-1|TRBJ2-1
SALKADRPF
>TRBV29-1|TRBJ2-3
SVDRGGPDTQY
>TRBV14|TRBJ2-1
ASSQEGAAGGYNEQF
>TRBV2|TRBJ2-1
ASSEGDSSYNEQF
>TRBV27|TRBJ2-5
ASSSGGSGAQY
>TRBV3-1/TRBV3-2|TRBJ1-6
ASSQDVEVSPLH
>TRBV10-3|TRBJ1-2
AIRTPSTSYGYT
>TRBV7-3|TRBJ2-5
ASSPQGKGTQY
>TRBV25-1|TRBJ2-3
ASAGRTTTDTQY
>TRBV5-1|TRBJ2-5
ASSPRWLGQETQY
>TRBV5-1|TRBJ1-1
ASSLVLNTEAF
>TRBV7-9|TRBJ2-1
ASSTLLAGEDNEQF
>TRBV7-9|TRBJ1-4
ASSLPGEKLF